This entry lists 2 T cell receptor beta chains sequenced from one sample in a study of blood T cell repertoires in COVID-19. Produced via immunoSEQ multiplex PCR; TCRdb's table is partial and in-frame only. The table shows 17,000 or so clones, with approximately 80% occurring only once. Sequences were obtained from peripheral blood. These receptors were taken from a man between 60 and 75 years old with active or convalescent COVID-19.

The V and J genes are TRBV5-5 and TRBJ1-3; D is undetermined. The CDR3 totals 14 residues. Looked up from germline, CDR1 is SGHKS and CDR2 is YYEKEE (reference sequence). Trimming pared 2 bases from V and 0 bases from J, leaving 6 bases between. The CDR3: CASSFSPSGNTIYF. CDR3 DNA: TGTGCCAGCAGCTTCTCCCCCTCTGGAAACACCATATATTTT.

The rearrangement uses TRBV4-2 and TRBJ2-5; TRBD2 aligns across 8 bases. Trimming at V came to 1 base and at J to 3 bases, leaving 10 bases not matched to a gene. This CDR3 spans 17 amino acids. Germline-derived CDR1 and CDR2 are LGHNA and YNFKEQ. The CDR3 protein is CASSQGVSGALKETQYF. The CDR3 coding sequence is TGTGCCAGCAGCCAAGGAGTTAGCGGGGCCCTTAAAGAGACCCAGTACTTC.